The clone carrying this TCR beta chain was found once. Per the original data handling: Amplified reference gene primers provided the basis for estimating nucleated cell counts. Assay used: immunoSEQ multiplex PCR; TCRdb lists only in-frame clones, some missing. V and J calls plus clone size are reproduced from that table; the DNA served to infer D and trimming. Among around 200,000 clones, 80% to 90% were seen once, and the ten largest hold 14%. These data are taken from a study of blood T cell repertoires in COVID-19. At the level of the study: Whether acute or convalescent, the COVID-19 samples came from the United States, Italy and Spain.

Trimming stripped 0 bases from V and 3 bases from J, with 6 bases between. From germline, CDR1 is SGHTA and CDR2 FQGNSA. The CDR3 covers 13 residues. This TCR came from a woman in her seventies with COVID-19, enrolled during active disease. The chain has TRBV7-2 and TRBJ2-7; D remains unclear. Material for sequencing was peripheral blood. The CDR3 region is CASSLAARYEQYV. The CDR3 region has the DNA TGTGCCAGCAGCTTAGCGGCCCGCTACGAGCAGTACGTC.